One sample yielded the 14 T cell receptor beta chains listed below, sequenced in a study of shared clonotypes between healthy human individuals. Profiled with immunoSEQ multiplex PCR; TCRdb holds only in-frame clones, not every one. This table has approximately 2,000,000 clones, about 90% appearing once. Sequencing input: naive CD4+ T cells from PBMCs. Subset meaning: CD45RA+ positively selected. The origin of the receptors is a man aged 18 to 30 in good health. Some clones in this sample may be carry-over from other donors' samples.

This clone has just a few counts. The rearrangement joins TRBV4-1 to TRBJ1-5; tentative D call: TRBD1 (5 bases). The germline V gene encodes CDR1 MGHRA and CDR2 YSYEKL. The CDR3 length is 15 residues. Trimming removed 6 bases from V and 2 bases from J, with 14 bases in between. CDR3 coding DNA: TGCGCCAGCAGGGCCAGGCTGGGGGGCAATCAGCCCCAGCATTTT. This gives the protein CASRARLGGNQPQHF.

The DNA of the CDR3 is TGCGCCAGCAGCATCCAGGGGGGTCGGGAGACCCAGTACTTC. It translates to CASSIQGGRETQYF. This sequence joins TRBV5-1 and TRBJ2-5, with TRBD1 as a possible D gene (7 bases). Trimming stripped 4 bases from V and 5 bases from J, with 15 bases between. The CDR3 contains 14 residues. CDR1 and CDR2 (germline): SGHRS, YFSETQ.

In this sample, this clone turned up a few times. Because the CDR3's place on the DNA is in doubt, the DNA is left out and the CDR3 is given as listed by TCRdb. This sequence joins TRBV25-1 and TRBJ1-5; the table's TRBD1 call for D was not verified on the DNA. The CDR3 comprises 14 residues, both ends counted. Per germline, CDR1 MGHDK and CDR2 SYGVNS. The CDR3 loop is CASSSSSGHGPQHF.

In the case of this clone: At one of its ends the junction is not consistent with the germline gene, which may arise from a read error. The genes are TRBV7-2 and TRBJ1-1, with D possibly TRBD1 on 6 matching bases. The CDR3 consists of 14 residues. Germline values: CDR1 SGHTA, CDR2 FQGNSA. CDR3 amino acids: CASSVADRIAEAFF. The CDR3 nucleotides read TGTGCCAGCAGCGTAGCAGACAGGATCGCTGAAGCTTTCTTT.

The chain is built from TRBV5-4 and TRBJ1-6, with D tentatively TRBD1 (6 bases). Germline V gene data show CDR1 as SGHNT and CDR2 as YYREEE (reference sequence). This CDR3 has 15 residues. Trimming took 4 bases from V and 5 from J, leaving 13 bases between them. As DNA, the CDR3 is TGTGCCAGCAGCCGGGCAGGGGAGGATAATTCACCCCTCCACTTT. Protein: CASSRAGEDNSPLHF.

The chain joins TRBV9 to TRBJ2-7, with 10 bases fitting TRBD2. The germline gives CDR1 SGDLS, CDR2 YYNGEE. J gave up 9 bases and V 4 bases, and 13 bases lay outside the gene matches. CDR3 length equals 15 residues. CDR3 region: CASSPGLADTTAQYF. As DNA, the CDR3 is TGTGCCAGCAGCCCCGGACTAGCGGACACTACGGCGCAGTACTTC.

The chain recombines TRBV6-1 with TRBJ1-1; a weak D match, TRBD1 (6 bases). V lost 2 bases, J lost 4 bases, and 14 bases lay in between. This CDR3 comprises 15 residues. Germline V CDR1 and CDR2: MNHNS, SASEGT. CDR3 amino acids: CASSEFTGGGTEAFF. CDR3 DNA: TGTGCCAGCAGTGAATTTACAGGAGGGGGCACTGAAGCTTTCTTT.

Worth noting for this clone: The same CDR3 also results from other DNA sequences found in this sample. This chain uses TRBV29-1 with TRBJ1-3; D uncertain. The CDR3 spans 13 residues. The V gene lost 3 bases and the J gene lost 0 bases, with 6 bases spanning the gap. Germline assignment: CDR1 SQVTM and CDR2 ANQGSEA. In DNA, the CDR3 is TGCAGCGTTGAGAGCCTCTCTGGAAACACCATATATTTT. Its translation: CSVESLSGNTIYF.

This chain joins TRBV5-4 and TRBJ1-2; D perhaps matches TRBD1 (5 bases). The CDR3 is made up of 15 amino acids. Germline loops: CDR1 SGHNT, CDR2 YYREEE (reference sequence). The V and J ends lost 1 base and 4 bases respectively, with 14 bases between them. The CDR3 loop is CASSLSLGEGYGYTF. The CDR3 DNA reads TGTGCCAGCAGCTTGTCTCTGGGGGAGGGCTATGGCTACACCTTC.

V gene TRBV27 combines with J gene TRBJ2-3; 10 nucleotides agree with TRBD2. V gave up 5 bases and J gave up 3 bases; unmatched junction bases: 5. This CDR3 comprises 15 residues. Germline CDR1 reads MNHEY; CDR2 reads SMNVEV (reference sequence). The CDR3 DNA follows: TGTGCCAGCAGTCCCTGGACTAGCGGTACAGATACGCAGTATTTT. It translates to CASSPWTSGTDTQYF.

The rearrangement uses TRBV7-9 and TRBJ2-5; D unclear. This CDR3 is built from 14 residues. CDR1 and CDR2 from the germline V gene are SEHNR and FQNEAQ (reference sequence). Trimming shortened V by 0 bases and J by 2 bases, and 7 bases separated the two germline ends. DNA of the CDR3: TGTGCCAGCAGCTTAGCGGTTCTACAAGAGACCCAGTACTTC. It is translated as CASSLAVLQETQYF.

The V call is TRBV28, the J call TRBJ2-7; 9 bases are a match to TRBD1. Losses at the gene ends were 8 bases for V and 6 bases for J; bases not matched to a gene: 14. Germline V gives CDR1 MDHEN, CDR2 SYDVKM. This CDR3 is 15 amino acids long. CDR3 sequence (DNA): TGTGCCAGCGGCCCCCGGGACAGGGCCACGTCCGAGCAGTACTTC. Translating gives CASGPRDRATSEQYF.

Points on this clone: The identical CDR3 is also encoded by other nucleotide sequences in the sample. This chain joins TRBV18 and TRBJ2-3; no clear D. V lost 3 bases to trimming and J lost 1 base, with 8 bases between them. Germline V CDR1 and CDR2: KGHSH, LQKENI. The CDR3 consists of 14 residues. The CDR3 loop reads CASSPPTRTDTQYF. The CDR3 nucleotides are TGTGCCAGCTCACCGCCGACTCGCACAGATACGCAGTATTTT. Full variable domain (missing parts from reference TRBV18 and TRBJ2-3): NAGVMQNPRHLVRRRGQEARLRCSPMKGHSHVYWYRQLPEEGLKFMVYLQKENIIDESGMPKERFSAEFPKEGPSILRIQQVVRGDSAAYFCASSPPTRTDTQYFGPGTRLTVL.

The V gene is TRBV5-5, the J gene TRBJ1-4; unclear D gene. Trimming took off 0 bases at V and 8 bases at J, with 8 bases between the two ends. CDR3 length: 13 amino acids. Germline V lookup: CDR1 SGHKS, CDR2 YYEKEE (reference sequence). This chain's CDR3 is CASSLGAGEKLFF. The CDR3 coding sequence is TGTGCCAGCAGCTTGGGGGCTGGAGAAAAACTGTTTTTT. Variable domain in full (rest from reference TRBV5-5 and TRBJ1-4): DAGVTQSPTHLIKTRGQQVTLRCSPISGHKSVSWYQQVLGQGPQFIFQYYEKEERGRGNFPDRFSARQFPNYSSELNVNALLLGDSALYLCASSLGAGEKLFFGSGTQLSVL.